The subject of this entry is one T cell receptor beta chain. The same CDR3 also results from other DNA sequences found in this sample. Cohorts were based on clinical histories the participants reported. This CDR3 comprises 12 residues. Germline V gene sequence: CDR1 MGHDK, CDR2 SYGVNS. V was clipped by 6 bases and J by 2 bases, with 7 bases between them. This entry comes from a study of blood T cell repertoires in COVID-19. Libraries were prepared by immunoSEQ multiplex PCR; TCRdb keeps only in-frame clonotypes and omits some of them. Among a few hundred thousand clones listed, around 90% were seen once.

The material sequenced was PBMCs or T cells enriched from blood (not recorded which). This TCR came from a woman aged 25 to 39 who had recovered from COVID-19. The chain links TRBV25-1 to TRBJ1-2; D not certain. The CDR3 is CASSHTNYGYTF. The CDR3 DNA reads as TGTGCCAGCAGCCACACCAACTATGGCTACACCTTC.